This TCR beta chain stems from a study of technical replicates of blood from a few donors. The J segment lost 2 bases and the V segment lost 0 bases, leaving 3 bases of the junction unmatched. The length of the CDR3 is 16 residues. Germline lookup yields CDR1 SGDLS and CDR2 YYNGEE. This table comes from immunoSEQ multiplex PCR, and its TCRdb copy is limited to in-frame clones, with some not included. The repertoire has around 100,000 clones, approximately 95% of them found once; the top ten carry roughly 0.34%. This chain joins TRBV9 and TRBJ2-2; the match to TRBD2 covers 8 bases. This clonotype was sampled from a human donor in good health. Sequenced material: T cells isolated from PBMCs. DNA for the CDR3: TGTGCCAGCAGCGTAGCGATAGCGGGAAACACCGGGGAGCTGTTTTTT. Its protein product is CASSVAIAGNTGELFF.